These T cell receptor beta chains were read from a single sample in a study of blood T cell repertoires in COVID-19. The repertoire was sequenced with immunoSEQ multiplex PCR; TCRdb's copy has only in-frame clones and lacks some. Seen here are about 97,000 clones, around 86% observed once, and the top ten hold about 2.9%. Sequenced: peripheral blood. The receptors derive from a man aged 50 to 59 with active or convalescent COVID-19. Both conserved end residues are part of each CDR3. The D gene is left open where the match is weak. Not all rows give a size; the values are once, few, many and, for expanded clones, a class.

size: NA; V: TRBV2; D: NA; J: TRBJ2-7; DNA: TGTGCCAGCAGCCTGCAGGTGGCAAAGGTTGAGCAGTACTTC; CDR3: CASSLQVAKVEQYF
size: NA; V: TRBV7-9; D: NA; J: TRBJ2-2; DNA: TGTGCCAGCCCGGGACACAAGACCGGGGAGCTGTTTTTT; CDR3: CASPGHKTGELFF
size: NA; V: TRBV6-1; D: NA; J: TRBJ1-6; DNA: TGTGCCAGCAGTGAAGCGCTTGGGCAGGGAAATAATTCACCCCTCCACTTT; CDR3: CASSEALGQGNNSPLHF
size: NA; V: TRBV10-3; D: TRBD2; J: TRBJ2-7; DNA: TGTGCCATCAGCTCACCGGGGGGGACCTACGAGCAGTACTTC; CDR3: CAISSPGGTYEQYF
size: NA; V: TRBV6-1; D: TRBD2; J: TRBJ2-2; DNA: TGTGCCAGCAGTGATTCTAGCGGGGGGGCCCCAGGGGCCGGGGAGCTGTTTTTT; CDR3: CASSDSSGGAPGAGELFF
size: once; V: TRBV4-2; D: TRBD1; J: TRBJ1-4; DNA: TGTGCCAGCGGCGGGACAGGGGGCGCGGATGCCTTCAAACTGTTTTTT; CDR3: CASGGTGGADAFKLFF
size: NA; V: TRBV18; D: NA; J: TRBJ1-1; DNA: TGTGCCAGCTCACAAACAAAGACTGAAGCTTTCTTT; CDR3: CASSQTKTEAFF
size: NA; V: TRBV12-3/TRBV12-4; D: NA; J: TRBJ1-2; DNA: TGTGCCAGCAGTTTAGCGGGAGAAGGCTACACCTTC; CDR3: CASSLAGEGYTF
size: NA; V: TRBV20-1; D: NA; J: TRBJ2-5; DNA: TGCAGTGCTAGACGAGAGACCCAGTACTTC; CDR3: CSARRETQYF
size: NA; V: TRBV19; D: NA; J: TRBJ1-5; DNA: TGTGCCAGTAGTATAATGAGGGATCCCAATCAGCCCCAGCATTTT; CDR3: CASSIMRDPNQPQHF
size: NA; V: TRBV5-8; D: TRBD1; J: TRBJ1-1; DNA: TGTGCCAGCAGCTTAACAGGGGTAAACACTGAAGCTTTCTTT; CDR3: CASSLTGVNTEAFF